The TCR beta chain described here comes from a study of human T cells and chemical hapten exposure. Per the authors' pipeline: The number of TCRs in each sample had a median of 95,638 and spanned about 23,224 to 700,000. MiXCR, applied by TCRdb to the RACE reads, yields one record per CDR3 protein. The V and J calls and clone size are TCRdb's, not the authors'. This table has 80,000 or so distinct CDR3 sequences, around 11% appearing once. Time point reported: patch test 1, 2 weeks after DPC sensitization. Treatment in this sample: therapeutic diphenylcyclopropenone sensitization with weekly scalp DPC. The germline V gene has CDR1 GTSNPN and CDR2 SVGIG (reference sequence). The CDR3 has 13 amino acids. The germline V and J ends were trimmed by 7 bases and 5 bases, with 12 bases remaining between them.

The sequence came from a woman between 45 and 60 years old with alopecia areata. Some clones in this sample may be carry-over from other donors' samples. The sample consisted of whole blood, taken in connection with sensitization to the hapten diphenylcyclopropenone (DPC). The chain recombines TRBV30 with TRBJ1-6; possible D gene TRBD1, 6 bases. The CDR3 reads CAFPWGHNSPLHF. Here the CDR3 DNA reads TGTGCCTTCCCTTGGGGGCATAATTCACCCCTCCACTTT.